The entry that follows covers one T cell receptor (beta chain) sequence. The specificity of this receptor is unknown. The record has no base qualities; no much larger clone is one base away. The germline V gene (reference sequence) gives CDR1 as SGHNT and CDR2 as YYREEE. From the cysteine through the phenylalanine, the CDR3 covers 14 amino acids. The entry retains the CDR3 DNA only, 42 bases that are in frame from base 1. V ends up 3 bases short and J 4 bases short, with an unmatched junction base count of 5. The time point label, as the study defines it: baseline before first vaccination. Samples from vaccinated people were obtained from the UK trials COV001 and COV002, which included a single-blind randomized controlled phase 2/3 trial of AZD1222 (ChAdOx1 nCoV-19) in healthy adults. For TCRbeta chain sequencing, PBMC samples from trial participants were taken at day 0 and at day 28 after the second dose.

This specimen belongs to a study of T cell responses to AZD1222 COVID-19 vaccine (dated by TCRdb to about 2021). As for the study more broadly: AZD1222 recipients with second doses at about 4 weeks or about 12 weeks were pooled, because spike-specific TCR depth and breadth did not differ between schedules. TCR sequencing was performed for 233 trial participants, of whom about 200 were given two doses of AZD1222 and around 26 were given two doses of MenACWY control vaccine. Trial participants were enrolled by age into 18-55, 56-69 and 70-plus year subgroups, with around 150, 28 and 57 TCR-sequenced participants respectively.

The CDR3 regions of human TCRbeta chains were subjected to immunosequencing. From the authors' description of their analysis: TCRs in the repertoires were matched against a reference library of SARS-CoV-2-specific TCRs that had been generated with the MIRA antigen-specificity platform. Breadth was defined as the fraction of unique TCRs that were SARS-CoV-2-associated, and depth was defined as the fraction of total T cells that were SARS-CoV-2-associated. Using the MIRA data, each spike-specific TCR was assigned both to the spike region to which the TCR was reactive and to a CD4 or CD8 class. Log10-transformed breadth and depth values were compared by one-way ANOVA with Sidak's multiple comparisons tests. As stored in TCRdb, this immuneACCESS dataset retains in-frame rearrangements with V and J assigned. A fraction of the clones does not appear; measured against another copy, unresolved V genes explain less than half of the discrepancy, and the remainder lacks a known reason. D and trimming come from the DNA, and the V and J calls and clone size come from that table. The sample contains around 94,000 clones, around nine tenths of them found a single time. About 3.7% of the sample goes to the ten largest clones.

Findings and caveats that apply to the study as a whole: Reportedly, close to half of the unique spike-specific TCRs recognized epitopes lying outside the regions that are mutated in the B.1.351 and B.1.1.7 variants. Most participants were white British and females outnumbered males, and the authors suggested that clonal diversity may have been underestimated. The 56-69-year group was small, and its depth increase did not reach significance, likely because of low power. After two AZD1222 doses, spike-specific TCR breadth and depth were significantly higher than at day 0 and than in MenACWY recipients. Because no samples from the day 14 peak response were available, repertoires could be characterized only after the peak T cell response. Vaccine-associated CD4 TCRs spanned the whole spike protein, with dominant responses in regions 160-218 and 743-854. Conclusions about previously exposed vaccinees are limited, since just a handful of AZD1222 recipients were seropositive for SARS-CoV-2 at baseline.

Sequencing used peripheral blood, obtained on day 0 of AZD1222 vaccination. This TCR came from an adult in good health. The chain joins TRBV5-4 to TRBJ2-3, with TRBD2 identical over 7 junction bases. The sequenced DNA is TGTGCCAGCAGCTCCAGCGGGGTCGCAGATACGCAGTATTTT. The translation is CASSSSGVADTQYF.